This TCR beta chain was profiled in a study of identical twins. Germline CDR1 DFQATT, CDR2 SNEGSKA (reference sequence). V was cut by 3 bases and J by 4 bases, with 17 bases left in between. CDR3 length: 15 residues. Only a few counts were recorded for this clonotype. Its target is not known. Overall study findings and caveats: Among out-of-frame alpha sequences shared by twins, low generation probability occurred in excess. Modelling underestimated the level of out-of-frame TCR alpha sharing observed in monozygotic twins.

From the 5' RACE reads, TCRdb called clonotypes with MiXCR, one entry per CDR3 protein. The repertoire consists of more than 1.5 million distinct CDR3 sequences, with under 35% occurring once and the leading ten covering about 0.3%. Material: cord blood. This chain joins TRBV20-1 and TRBJ2-3; no reliable D call. The receptor was derived from a newborn girl in good health. Written as DNA, the CDR3 is TGCAGTGCTAGGCCCGGACCCACTAACCCAGATACGCAGTATTTT. Its protein product is CSARPGPTNPDTQYF.